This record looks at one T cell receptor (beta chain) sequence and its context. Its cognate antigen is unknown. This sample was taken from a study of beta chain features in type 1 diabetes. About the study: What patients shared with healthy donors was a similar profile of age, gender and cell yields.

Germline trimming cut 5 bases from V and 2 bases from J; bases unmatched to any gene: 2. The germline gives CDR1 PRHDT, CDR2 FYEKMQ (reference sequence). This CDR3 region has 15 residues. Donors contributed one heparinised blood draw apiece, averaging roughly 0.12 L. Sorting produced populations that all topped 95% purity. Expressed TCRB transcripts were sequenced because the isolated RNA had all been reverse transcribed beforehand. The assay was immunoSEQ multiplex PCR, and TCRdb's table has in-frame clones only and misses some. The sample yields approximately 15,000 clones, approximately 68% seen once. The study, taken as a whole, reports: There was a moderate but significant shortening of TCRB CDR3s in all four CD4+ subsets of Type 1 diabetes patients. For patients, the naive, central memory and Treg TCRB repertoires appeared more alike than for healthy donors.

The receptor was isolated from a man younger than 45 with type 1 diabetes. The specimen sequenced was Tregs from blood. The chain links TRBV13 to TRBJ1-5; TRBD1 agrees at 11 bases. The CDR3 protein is CASSLGQGGNQPQHF. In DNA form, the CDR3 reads TGTGCCAGCAGCCTGGGACAGGGGGGCAATCAGCCCCAGCATTTT.